This T cell receptor beta chain was recorded in a study of cytomegalovirus exposure and HLA in healthy donors. PCR used 60 Vbeta primers and 13 Jbeta primers. Sequenced by immunoSEQ multiplex PCR; TCRdb stores in-frame clones only, minus some. Here the sample spans some 190,000 clones, around 90% being singletons. This receptor was obtained from a woman between 18 and 30 years old in good health and CMV-seronegative. The sample comprised PBMCs.

CDR3 in amino acids: CASTMGGSTDTQYF. The CDR3 nucleotides are TGTGCCAGCACCATGGGGGGTAGCACAGATACGCAGTATTTT. The chain recombines TRBV6-5 with TRBJ2-3; weak D call: TRBD2 (6 bases). Trimming pared 7 bases from V and 0 bases from J, leaving 11 bases between. The germline V gene encodes CDR1 MNHEY and CDR2 SVGAGI. The length of the CDR3 is 14 residues.